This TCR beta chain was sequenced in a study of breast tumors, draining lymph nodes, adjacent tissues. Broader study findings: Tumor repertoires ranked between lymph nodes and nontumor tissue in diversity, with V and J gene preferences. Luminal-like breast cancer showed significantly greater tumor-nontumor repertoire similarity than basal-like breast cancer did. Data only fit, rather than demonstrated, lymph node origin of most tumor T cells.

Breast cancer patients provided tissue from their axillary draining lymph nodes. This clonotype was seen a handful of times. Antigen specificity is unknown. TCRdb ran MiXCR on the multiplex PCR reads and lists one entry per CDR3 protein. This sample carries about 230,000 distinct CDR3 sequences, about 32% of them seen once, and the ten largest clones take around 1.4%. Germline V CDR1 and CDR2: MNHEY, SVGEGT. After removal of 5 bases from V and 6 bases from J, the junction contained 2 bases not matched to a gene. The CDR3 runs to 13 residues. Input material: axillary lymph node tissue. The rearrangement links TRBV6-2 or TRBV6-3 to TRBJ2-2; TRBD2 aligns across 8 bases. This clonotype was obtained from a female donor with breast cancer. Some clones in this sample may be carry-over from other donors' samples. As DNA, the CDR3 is TGTGCCAGCAGTCACGGGGGGGCCGGGGAGCTGTTTTTT. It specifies CASSHGGAGELFF.